This paragraph covers one T cell receptor (beta chain) sequence. Its antigen is still unknown. This entry comes from a study of beta chain features in type 1 diabetes. The entirety of the isolated RNA underwent reverse transcription, so expressed TCRB transcripts were sequenced. Some clones are missing from TCRdb's copy, which holds only in-frame ones; the method was immunoSEQ multiplex PCR. The sample has under 400,000 clones, around 20% seen once; the top ten hold about 0.045%. Findings and caveats of the study: Since sequencing was performed on cDNA, cells with high TCR expression could be over-represented.

V shed 0 bases and J shed 6 bases, with 12 bases lying between them. The germline CDR1 and CDR2 sequences are SGHRS and YFSETQ. The CDR3 runs 14 residues. Sequenced sample: naive CD4+ T cells from blood. The receptor comes from a woman under 30 in good health. The rearrangement uses TRBV5-1 and TRBJ1-1; D gene ambiguous. CDR3 sequence reads: CASSLESWSAEAFF. The CDR3 bases are TGCGCCAGCAGCTTGGAATCGTGGAGCGCTGAAGCTTTCTTT.